This TCR beta chain was retrieved from a study of T-cell memory formation after mild COVID-19. Study context: The TCR clusters were mostly specific to one donor.

TCR alpha and TCR beta cDNA libraries with sample barcodes and UMIs came from 5'RACE using constant-segment primers. MiXCR, applied by TCRdb to the 5' RACE reads, yields one record per CDR3 protein. Here the sample spans about half a million distinct CDR3 sequences, roughly 18% being singletons. Looked up from germline, CDR1 is MNHEY and CDR2 is SMNVEV (reference sequence). This CDR3 contains 15 residues. Germline trimming cut 6 bases from V and 3 bases from J; bases unmatched to any gene: 9. General study findings and limits: Some responding clones appeared in pre-infection memory, suggesting cross-reactive memory joined. Clones shrinking from day 15 to 85 showed even CD4/CD8 mixes; later expanders tilted CD4+.

This clonotype was seen a few times. The antigen remains unidentified. J is TRBJ2-7 and V is TRBV27, with TRBD1 matching over 9 bases. The sequence was obtained from an adult woman who had mild COVID-19 (a few samples of this study predate the infection). Cell type and time point are not known. Sequenced input: PBMCs or a T cell subset sorted from them (not recorded which). CDR3: CASSRATGGRYEQYF. CDR3 DNA sequence: TGTGCCAGCAGCCGGGCAACAGGGGGCCGCTACGAGCAGTACTTC.